These 30 T cell receptor beta chains originate from one sample sequenced in a study of graft-versus-host responses after intestinal transplantation. These receptors' antigens are unknown. Sequencing was performed with immunoSEQ multiplex PCR; in TCRdb, only in-frame clones are kept and a portion is missing. Among about 110,000 clones listed, around 93% were seen once. The specimen was unstimulated CD8+ T cells sorted from spleen or lymph node cells, collected before intestinal transplant. The receptor set was obtained from a human donor who received an intestinal transplant.

This clone was seen only a few times. The chain combines TRBV28 with TRBJ1-1; no firm D call. The CDR3 extends over 15 amino acids. Germline values: CDR1 MDHEN, CDR2 SYDVKM. The V and J ends lost 6 bases and 7 bases respectively, with 21 bases between them. The CDR3 region has the DNA TGTGCCAGCAGACCAACACCCTCGGGTTTTGGTGAAGCTTTCTTT. This encodes CASRPTPSGFGEAFF.

The V call is TRBV28, the J call TRBJ2-3; D possibly corresponds to TRBD2 (7 bases). Germline V gene lookup returns CDR1 MDHEN and CDR2 SYDVKM. This CDR3 comprises 15 residues. Trimming stripped 2 bases from V and 5 bases from J, with 14 bases between. The CDR3 spells CASSLRGGWGDTQYF. The CDR3 nucleotides read TGTGCCAGCAGTTTAAGGGGGGGGTGGGGAGATACGCAGTATTTT.

J is TRBJ2-7 and V is TRBV19; TRBD2 matches 8 bases. The germline gives CDR1 LNHDA, CDR2 SQIVND (reference sequence). CDR3 length: 14 amino acids. V shed 7 bases and J 3 bases; nucleotides not matched to a gene: 8. The CDR3 region has the DNA TGTGCCAGTAACCAAGGAGCGGGAGTCTACGAGCAGTACTTC. It translates to CASNQGAGVYEQYF.

CDR3 sequence reads: CASSVAAGPYNEQFF. The CDR3, as DNA: TGTGCCAGCAGCGTAGCGGCGGGGCCCTACAATGAGCAGTTCTTC. The chain joins TRBV9 to TRBJ2-1; D is perhaps TRBD2 (6 bases). V was trimmed by 0 bases and J by 2 bases, leaving 9 bases between them. The V gene's germline CDR1 is SGDLS and CDR2 YYNGEE. The CDR3 covers 15 residues.

As regards this clone: Other nucleotide sequences from this sample produce the same CDR3. This chain links TRBV9 with TRBJ2-7; D gene uncertain. V was trimmed by 0 bases and J by 1 base, leaving 8 bases between them. The CDR3 runs to 14 residues. Per the germline V gene, CDR1 is SGDLS and CDR2 is YYNGEE. The CDR3, as DNA: TGTGCCAGCAGCGTAGGGGATTCGTCCTACGAGCAGTACTTC. Protein: CASSVGDSSYEQYF. The full variable domain, completed using reference TRBV9 and TRBJ2-7, is DSGVTQTPKHLITATGQRVTLRCSPRSGDLSVYWYQQSLDQGLQFLIQYYNGEERAKGNILERFSAQQFPDLHSELNLSSLELGDSALYFCASSVGDSSYEQYFGPGTRLTVT.

The V and J genes are TRBV25-1 and TRBJ2-7, with 7 bases identical to TRBD1. V was pared by 6 bases and J by 7 bases, with 6 bases of the junction left unmatched. The CDR3 spans 12 residues. Germline CDR1 reads MGHDK; CDR2 reads SYGVNS. CDR3: CASSDTGVEQYF. The CDR3, as DNA: TGTGCCAGCAGCGATACAGGGGTTGAGCAGTACTTC.

The genes are TRBV2 and TRBJ2-1, with D perhaps assigned TRBD1 or TRBD2 (5 bases each). Trimming removed 6 bases at V and 7 bases at J, with 16 bases between. The CDR3 contains 14 residues. CDR1 and CDR2 (germline): SNHLY, FYNNEI. The CDR3 nucleotides read TGTGCCAGCAGCCCGGGACGAGCCCGAAATGAGCAGTTCTTC. It codes for CASSPGRARNEQFF.

The rearrangement joins TRBV19 to TRBJ1-5; D is possibly TRBD1 (5 bases). CDR3 length equals 14 residues. V was trimmed by 5 bases and J by 4 bases, leaving 12 bases between them. Germline CDR1 and CDR2: LNHDA and SQIVND (reference sequence). The CDR3 reads CASSRGPGNQPQHF. CDR3 DNA: TGTGCCAGTAGTCGGGGCCCGGGAAATCAGCCCCAGCATTTT.

This clone was seen once. V and J are TRBV9 and TRBJ1-2; no clear D gene. Trimming left V 3 bases short and J 0 bases short, with 9 bases between. Per germline, CDR1 SGDLS and CDR2 YYNGEE. The CDR3 length is 14 residues. CDR3 DNA: TGTGCCAGCAGCGCCAGCACTCCTAACTATGGCTACACCTTC. Translating gives CASSASTPNYGYTF.

This clone was seen only once. The chain has TRBV6-1 and TRBJ1-5, with TRBD1 matching 8 bases. J was trimmed by 0 bases and V by 6 bases; bases with no gene match: 4. Germline CDR1 reads MNHNS; CDR2 reads SASEGT. The CDR3 loop spans 15 amino acids. CDR3 region: CASRATGDSNQPQHF. The CDR3 DNA reads as TGTGCCAGCAGGGCGACAGGGGATAGCAATCAGCCCCAGCATTTT.

This sequence joins TRBV7-6 and TRBJ2-7; 9 bases line up with TRBD1. The length of the CDR3 is 16 residues. V was clipped by 6 bases and J by 4 bases; unmatched bases: 13. The germline CDR1 and CDR2 sequences are SGHVS and FNYEAQ. The CDR3: CASSEGQGGGTYEQYF. The CDR3 DNA is TGTGCCAGCAGTGAGGGACAGGGAGGTGGTACATACGAGCAGTACTTC.

The rearrangement joins TRBV10-2 to TRBJ2-1, with D hard to call. V was cut by 4 bases and J by 0 bases, with 10 bases left in between. CDR1 and CDR2 from the germline V gene are WSHSY and SAAADI. This CDR3 has 15 amino acids. CDR3 sequence (DNA): TGCGCCAGCAGTGTCCTGGGAAGCTCCTACAATGAGCAGTTCTTC. As protein: CASSVLGSSYNEQFF.

This chain joins TRBV27 and TRBJ1-1; D is unclear. Trimming took 4 bases from V and 3 from J, leaving 9 bases between them. This CDR3 comprises 13 residues. Germline V gene data show CDR1 as MNHEY and CDR2 as SMNVEV (reference sequence). CDR3 in amino acids: CASSSGLDTEAFF. The CDR3 DNA follows: TGTGCCAGCAGTTCGGGTCTAGACACTGAAGCTTTCTTT.

This clone was observed once. The rearrangement joins TRBV18 to TRBJ2-3; D may be TRBD1 or TRBD2 (5 bases each). CDR3 length: 14 residues. Germline V gives CDR1 KGHSH, CDR2 LQKENI. The ends were cut back, 0 bases at V and 2 bases at J, with 6 bases in the middle. The CDR3 is CASSPPGPTDTQYF. The CDR3 region has the DNA TGTGCCAGCTCACCACCGGGACCCACAGATACGCAGTATTTT.

The chain is built from TRBV7-6 and TRBJ2-2; possible D gene TRBD2, 6 bases. The V gene's germline CDR1 is SGHVS and CDR2 FNYEAQ. The CDR3 totals 12 residues. V lost 10 bases to trimming and J lost 7 bases, with 13 bases between them. The CDR3: CATRRGSGELFF. CDR3 DNA: TGTGCCACCAGGCGGGGAAGCGGGGAGCTGTTTTTT.

The chain combines TRBV6-5 with TRBJ2-7; 10 bases fit TRBD1. The V and J ends lost 8 bases and 6 bases, in that order; junction bases with no gene match: 1. The CDR3 loop spans 11 amino acids. The germline V gene encodes CDR1 MNHEY and CDR2 SVGAGI. The CDR3 loop reads CASGTGVEQYF. For the CDR3, the DNA is TGTGCCAGCGGGACAGGGGTCGAGCAGTACTTC.

The V gene is TRBV29-1, the J gene TRBJ2-5, with a tentative D call TRBD1 (7 bases). This CDR3 is built from 14 residues. Trimming left V 7 bases short and J 1 base short, with 16 bases between. In germline, CDR1 is SQVTM, CDR2 ANQGSEA. The CDR3 protein is CSAEGGTAQETQYF. CDR3 nucleotide sequence: TGCAGCGCCGAAGGAGGGACAGCCCAAGAGACCCAGTACTTC.

CDR3 loop: CASSHLGLAGEFYEQYF. CDR3 nucleotide sequence: TGTGCCAGCAGCCACCTGGGGCTAGCGGGAGAGTTCTACGAGCAGTACTTC. V usage is TRBV4-2 and J usage is TRBJ2-7; 10 bases are shared with TRBD2. Germline V gene sequence: CDR1 LGHNA, CDR2 YNFKEQ. V shed 3 bases and J 3 bases; nucleotides not matched to a gene: 11. This CDR3 spans 17 amino acids.

The J gene is TRBJ2-7, the V gene TRBV7-6; 8 bases are a match to TRBD2. CDR1 is SGHVS, CDR2 FNYEAQ, per germline. Unmatched junction bases numbered 5, after V lost 4 bases and J lost 0 bases. This CDR3 region has 15 residues. The CDR3 here is CASSYAGTSSYEQYF. The DNA of the CDR3 is TGTGCCAGCAGCTATGCCGGGACTAGCTCCTACGAGCAGTACTTC. Supplemented by reference TRBV7-6 and TRBJ2-7, the full variable domain reads GAGVSQSPRYKVTKRGQDVALRCDPISGHVSLYWYRQALGQGPEFLTYFNYEAQQDKSGLPNDRFSAERPEGSISTLTIQRTEQRDSAMYRCASSYAGTSSYEQYFGPGTRLTVT.

This chain uses TRBV4-1 with TRBJ2-7, with TRBD2 matching over 7 bases. The V gene end was trimmed by 0 bases and the J gene end by 3 bases; junction bases not matched to a gene: 8. This CDR3 is built from 16 residues. Germline loops: CDR1 MGHRA, CDR2 YSYEKL. CDR3 sequence reads: CASSQDPSGNGYEQYF. The DNA of the CDR3 is TGCGCCAGCAGCCAAGACCCCAGCGGGAATGGCTACGAGCAGTACTTC.

The chain employs TRBV5-6 and TRBJ2-1; D might be TRBD2 (5 bases). The CDR3 loop spans 12 amino acids. Germline CDR1 and CDR2: SGHDT and YYEEEE. The germline V and J ends were trimmed by 0 bases and 7 bases, with 5 bases remaining between them. The CDR3 protein is CASSLAGNEQFF. The DNA of the CDR3 is TGTGCCAGCAGCTTGGCGGGGAATGAGCAGTTCTTC.

The CDR3 loop is CASSRGTGGKFGYTF. CDR3 sequence (DNA): TGTGCCAGCAGCCGAGGGACAGGTGGCAAGTTTGGCTACACCTTC. The chain is built from TRBV6-5 and TRBJ1-2, with 8 nucleotides matching TRBD1. From germline, CDR1 is MNHEY and CDR2 SVGAGI. V dropped 6 bases and J dropped 7; count of bases not matched to a gene: 13. The CDR3 contains 15 residues.

A word on this clone: Its ends do not fully match the called genes, so a read error is possible. This chain connects TRBV4-1 to TRBJ2-2; TRBD1 agrees at 8 bases. This CDR3 comprises 16 residues. The germline gives CDR1 MGHRA, CDR2 YSYEKL. The CDR3 here is CASSQGRDRWSGELSF. The CDR3, as DNA: TGCGCCAGCAGCCAAGGAAGGGACAGGTGGTCCGGGGAGCTGTCTTTT.

The V gene is TRBV10-1, the J gene TRBJ1-5, with TRBD1 matching 8 bases. V lost 6 bases, J lost 3 bases, and 7 bases stayed unmatched. Looked up from germline, CDR1 is WNHNN and CDR2 is SYGVQD (reference sequence). CDR3 length: 15 residues. CDR3: CASRMDRETNQPQHF. CDR3 coding DNA: TGCGCCAGCAGAATGGACAGGGAAACCAATCAGCCCCAGCATTTT.

The V gene is TRBV27, the J gene TRBJ2-1; 7 bases align to TRBD2. Trimming removed 3 bases from V and 6 bases from J; junction bases left unmatched: 8. CDR3 length: 15 residues. Germline V lookup: CDR1 MNHEY, CDR2 SMNVEV (reference sequence). As DNA, the CDR3 is TGTGCCAGCAGTTTCCCAAAAGCGGGAACCAATGAGCAGTTCTTC. It is translated as CASSFPKAGTNEQFF.

V is TRBV6-1 and J is TRBJ1-5; D might be TRBD1 (5 bases). Trimming shortened V by 5 bases and J by 7 bases, and 9 bases separated the two germline ends. This CDR3 region has 12 residues. Germline CDR1 and CDR2: MNHNS and SASEGT. CDR3 coding DNA: TGTGCCAGCAGTTTCAGGGACCAGCCCCAGCATTTT. As protein: CASSFRDQPQHF.

The count of this clone is one. The chain carries TRBV5-6 and TRBJ2-7; 7 positions match TRBD1. The CDR3 totals 15 residues. V gave up 4 bases and J gave up 1 base; unmatched junction bases: 8. Germline lookup yields CDR1 SGHDT and CDR2 YYEEEE. The DNA for the CDR3 is TGTGCCAGCAGCCTACCGACAGGGCCTTCCTACGAGCAGTACTTC. This translates into CASSLPTGPSYEQYF.

The chain joins TRBV7-9 to TRBJ2-3; 8 nucleotides line up with TRBD1. The length of the CDR3 is 16 residues. V lost 1 base, J lost 0 bases, and 3 bases stayed unmatched. Germline CDR1 and CDR2: SEHNR and FQNEAQ (reference sequence). The chain's CDR3 is CASSLVQGASTDTQYF. The CDR3 DNA sequence: TGTGCCAGCAGCTTAGTTCAGGGGGCGAGCACAGATACGCAGTATTTT.

The chain combines TRBV5-6 with TRBJ1-2; maybe TRBD1 (5 bases). Per germline, CDR1 SGHDT and CDR2 YYEEEE. CDR3 length equals 15 residues. Trimming stripped 0 bases from V and 5 bases from J, with 14 bases between. The CDR3 region has the DNA TGTGCCAGCAGCTTGGGTGGGGCCGGGGGTTATGGCTACACCTTC. It encodes CASSLGGAGGYGYTF.

The chain employs TRBV10-2 and TRBJ2-1; 7 bases are a match to TRBD2. V trimming: 6 bases; J trimming: 5 bases; junction bases outside the gene matches: 7. The CDR3 runs 14 residues. Germline V lookup: CDR1 WSHSY, CDR2 SAAADI. The CDR3 region is CASRGGGPHNEQFF. In DNA form, the CDR3 reads TGCGCCAGCAGGGGGGGAGGGCCCCACAATGAGCAGTTCTTC.